This TCR beta chain was retrieved from a study of beta chain features in type 1 diabetes. Expressed TCRB transcripts got sequenced, as all isolated RNA was reverse transcribed. The protocol was immunoSEQ multiplex PCR, while the TCRdb copy is restricted to in-frame clones and leaves out a portion. The table records 53,000 or so clones, 55% to 80% of them present only once. With regard to this clone: The antigen remains undetermined.

Study results and caveats: Reads derived from cDNA could over-represent cells showing high TCR expression. TCRB CDR3s from Type 1 diabetes patients were moderately but significantly shorter in all four CD4+ subsets.

This sequence originates from a young woman with type 1 diabetes. The sample was stem cell memory CD4+ T cells from blood.

In nucleotides, the CDR3 is TGTGCCAGCAGCCAAGATTATAACAGCATCAGCCCCCAGCATTTT. This encodes CASSQDYNSISPQHF. The chain has TRBV4-2 and TRBJ1-5; D gene uncertain. Germline CDR1 is LGHNA and CDR2 is YNFKEQ. The CDR3 runs 15 residues. The V gene lost 0 bases and the J gene lost 10 bases, with 16 bases spanning the gap.